The present entry profiles one T cell receptor (beta chain) with its context. The target antigen is unknown. These data come from a study of cytomegalovirus exposure and HLA in healthy donors. In the study overall: The study's early data release held tens of millions of unique TCRs from HLA-typed donors.

Germline trimming cut 1 base from V and 6 bases from J; bases unmatched to any gene: 3. The CDR3 contains 16 residues. Germline CDR1 and CDR2: LGHNA and YNFKEQ. Primers included in the PCR were 60 Vbeta and 13 Jbeta primers. Clones were read by immunoSEQ multiplex PCR, and TCRdb kept only the in-frame ones, dropping some. The repertoire holds approximately 160,000 clones, with 60% to 85% as singletons. General study results and limits: A later analysis associated 15,000 or so TCR beta sequences with HLA alleles at a 0.05 false discovery rate. Segments of the TCR beta V type were, in most cases, productive about 90% or about 30% of the time in an earlier analysis. Later findings reportedly placed an Asian-associated ancestry cluster below the approximately 650-donor mean for N-insertions.

The sample comprised PBMCs. V gene TRBV4-2 combines with J gene TRBJ2-3; 14 bases agree with TRBD2. This receptor was taken from a woman in her fifties or sixties in good health and CMV-seropositive. The CDR3 spells CASSQVRTSGRDTQYF. CDR3 DNA sequence: TGTGCCAGCAGCCAAGTCAGGACTAGCGGGAGGGATACGCAGTATTTT.